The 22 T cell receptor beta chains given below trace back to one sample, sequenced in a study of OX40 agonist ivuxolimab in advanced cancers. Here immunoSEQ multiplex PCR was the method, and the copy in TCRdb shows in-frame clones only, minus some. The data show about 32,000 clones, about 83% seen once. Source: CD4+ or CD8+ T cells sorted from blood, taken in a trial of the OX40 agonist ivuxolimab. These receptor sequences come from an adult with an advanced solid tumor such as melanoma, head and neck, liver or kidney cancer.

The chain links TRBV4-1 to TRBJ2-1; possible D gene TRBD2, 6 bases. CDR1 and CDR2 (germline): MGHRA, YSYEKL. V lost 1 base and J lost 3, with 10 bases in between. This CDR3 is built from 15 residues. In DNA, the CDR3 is TGCGCCAGCAGCCAAGGTCGGGGGAACTACAATGAGCAGTTCTTC. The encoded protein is CASSQGRGNYNEQFF.

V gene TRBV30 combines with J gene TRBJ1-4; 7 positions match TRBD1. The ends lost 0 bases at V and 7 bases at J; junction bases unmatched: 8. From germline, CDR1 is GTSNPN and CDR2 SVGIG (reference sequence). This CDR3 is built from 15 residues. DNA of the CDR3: TGTGCCTGGAGTGTACAATTAGGGGGCGGTGAAAAACTGTTTTTT. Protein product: CAWSVQLGGGEKLFF.

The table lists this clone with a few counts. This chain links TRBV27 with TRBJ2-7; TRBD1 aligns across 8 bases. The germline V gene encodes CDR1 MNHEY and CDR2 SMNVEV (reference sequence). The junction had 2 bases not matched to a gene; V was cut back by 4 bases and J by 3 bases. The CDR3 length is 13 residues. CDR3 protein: CASSSGGNYEQYF. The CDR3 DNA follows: TGTGCCAGCAGTTCAGGGGGCAACTACGAGCAGTACTTC.

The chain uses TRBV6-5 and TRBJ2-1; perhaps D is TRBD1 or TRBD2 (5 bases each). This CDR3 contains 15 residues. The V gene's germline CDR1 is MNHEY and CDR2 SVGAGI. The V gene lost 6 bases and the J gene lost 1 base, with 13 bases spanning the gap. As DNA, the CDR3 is TGTGCCAGCAGGCTCGGGGCTCTTTCCTACAATGAGCAGTTCTTC. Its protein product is CASRLGALSYNEQFF.

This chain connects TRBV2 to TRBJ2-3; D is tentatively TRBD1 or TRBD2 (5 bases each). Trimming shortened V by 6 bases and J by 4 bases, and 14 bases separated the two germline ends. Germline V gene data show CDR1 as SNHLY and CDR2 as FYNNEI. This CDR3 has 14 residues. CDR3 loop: CASSQGPPPDTQYF. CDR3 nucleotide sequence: TGTGCCAGCAGCCAGGGACCACCCCCAGATACGCAGTATTTT.

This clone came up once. The CDR3 DNA follows: TGTGCCAGCAGTGACTCGGTGGAGACCCAGTACTTC. The encoded protein is CASSDSVETQYF. J is TRBJ2-5 and V is TRBV6-4; D call uncertain. In germline, CDR1 is MRHNA, CDR2 SNTAGT. Trimming left V 0 bases short and J 5 bases short, with 4 bases between. This CDR3 comprises 12 residues.

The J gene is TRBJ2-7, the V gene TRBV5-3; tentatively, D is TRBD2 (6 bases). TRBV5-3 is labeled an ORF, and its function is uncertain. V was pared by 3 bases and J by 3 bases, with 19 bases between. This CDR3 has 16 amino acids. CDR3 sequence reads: CARSSGGRRTDYEQYF. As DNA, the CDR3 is TGTGCCAGAAGCTCCGGAGGGCGCAGAACGGACTACGAGCAGTACTTC.

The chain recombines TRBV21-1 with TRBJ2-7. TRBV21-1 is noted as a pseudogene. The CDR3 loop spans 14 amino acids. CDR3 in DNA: TGTGCCATCGGAGGGTGGGGACAAACCTACGAGCAGTACTTC. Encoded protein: CAIGGWGQTYEQYF.

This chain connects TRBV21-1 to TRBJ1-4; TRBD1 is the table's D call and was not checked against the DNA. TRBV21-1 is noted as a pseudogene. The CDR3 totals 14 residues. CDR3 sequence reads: CASSSGQKNEKLFF. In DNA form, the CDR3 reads TGTGCCAGCAGTTCGGGACAGAAGAATGAAAAACTGTTTTTT.

CDR3 in amino acids: CASSVTADYGYTF. Written as DNA, the CDR3 is TGTGCCAGCAGCGTGACAGCAGACTATGGCTACACCTTC. V and J are TRBV9 and TRBJ1-2; D is perhaps TRBD1 (5 bases). In germline, CDR1 is SGDLS, CDR2 YYNGEE. The CDR3 sequence is 13 residues long. The V end was cut by 2 bases, the J end by 3 bases, with 8 bases between.

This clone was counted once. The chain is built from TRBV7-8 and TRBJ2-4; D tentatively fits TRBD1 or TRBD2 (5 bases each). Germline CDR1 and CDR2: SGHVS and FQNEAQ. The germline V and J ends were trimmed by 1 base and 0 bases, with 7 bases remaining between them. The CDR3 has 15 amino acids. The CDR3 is CASSLVGVAKNIQYF. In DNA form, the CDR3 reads TGTGCCAGCAGCTTAGTGGGGGTAGCCAAAAACATTCAGTACTTC.

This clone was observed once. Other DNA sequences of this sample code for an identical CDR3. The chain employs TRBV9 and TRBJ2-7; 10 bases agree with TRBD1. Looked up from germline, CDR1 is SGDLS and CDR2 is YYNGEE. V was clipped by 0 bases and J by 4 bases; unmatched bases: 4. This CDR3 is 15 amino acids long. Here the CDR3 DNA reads TGTGCCAGCAGCGTAGGGGGGACAGGGGCTTACGAGCAGTACTTC. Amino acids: CASSVGGTGAYEQYF. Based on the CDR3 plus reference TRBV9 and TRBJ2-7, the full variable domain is DSGVTQTPKHLITATGQRVTLRCSPRSGDLSVYWYQQSLDQGLQFLIQYYNGEERAKGNILERFSAQQFPDLHSELNLSSLELGDSALYFCASSVGGTGAYEQYFGPGTRLTVT.

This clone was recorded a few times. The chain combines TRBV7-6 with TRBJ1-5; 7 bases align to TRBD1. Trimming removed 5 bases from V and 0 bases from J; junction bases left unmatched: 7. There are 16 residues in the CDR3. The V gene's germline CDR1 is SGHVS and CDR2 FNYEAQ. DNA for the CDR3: TGTGCCAGCAGCCCTTACAGGGGTGGTAGCAATCAGCCCCAGCATTTT. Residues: CASSPYRGGSNQPQHF.

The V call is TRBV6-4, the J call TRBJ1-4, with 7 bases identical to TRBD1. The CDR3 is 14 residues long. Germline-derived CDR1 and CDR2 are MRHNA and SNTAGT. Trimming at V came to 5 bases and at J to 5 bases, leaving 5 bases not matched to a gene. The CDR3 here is CASSSGQKNEKLFF. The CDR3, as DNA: TGTGCCAGCAGTTCGGGACAGAAGAATGAAAAACTGTTTTTT.

The DNA for the CDR3 is TGTGCCAGCAGAATGACTAGCGGGAGGGCCTACGAGCAGTACTTC. Its translation is CASRMTSGRAYEQYF. This chain uses TRBV28 with TRBJ2-7; 14 nucleotides match TRBD2. The CDR3 extends over 15 amino acids. Germline lookup yields CDR1 MDHEN and CDR2 SYDVKM. V lost 6 bases to trimming and J lost 2 bases; unmatched junction nucleotides: 3.

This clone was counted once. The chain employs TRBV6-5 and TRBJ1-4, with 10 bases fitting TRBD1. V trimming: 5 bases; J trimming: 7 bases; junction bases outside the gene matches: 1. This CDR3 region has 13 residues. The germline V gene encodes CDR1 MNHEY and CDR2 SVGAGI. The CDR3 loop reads CASSGQGGEKLFF. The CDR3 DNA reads TGTGCCAGCAGTGGACAGGGGGGTGAAAAACTGTTTTTT.

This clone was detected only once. The CDR3 bases are TGTGCCAGTATTGCTGGAAACACCATATATTTT. Translating gives CASIAGNTIYF. The gene calls are TRBV19 and TRBJ1-3; D gene unclear. The germline V and J ends were trimmed by 7 bases and 2 bases, with 3 bases remaining between them. This CDR3 comprises 11 residues. CDR1 and CDR2 (germline): LNHDA, SQIVND (reference sequence).

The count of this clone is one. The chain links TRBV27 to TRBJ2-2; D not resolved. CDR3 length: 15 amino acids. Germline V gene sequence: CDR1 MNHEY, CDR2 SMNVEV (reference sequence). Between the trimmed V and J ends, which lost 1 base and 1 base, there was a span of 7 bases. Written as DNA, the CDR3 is TGTGCCAGCAGTTTATGGGCAGGGAACACCGGGGAGCTGTTTTTT. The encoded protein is CASSLWAGNTGELFF.

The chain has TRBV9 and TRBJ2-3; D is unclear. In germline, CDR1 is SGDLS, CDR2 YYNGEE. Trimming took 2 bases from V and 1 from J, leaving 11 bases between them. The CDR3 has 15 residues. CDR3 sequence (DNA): TGTGCCAGCAGCGTCCCCCCGTCTGGCACAGATACGCAGTATTTT. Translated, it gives CASSVPPSGTDTQYF.

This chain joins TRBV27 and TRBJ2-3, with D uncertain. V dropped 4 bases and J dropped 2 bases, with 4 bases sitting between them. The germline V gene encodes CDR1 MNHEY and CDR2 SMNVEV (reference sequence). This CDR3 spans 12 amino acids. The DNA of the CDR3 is TGTGCCAGCAGTTCTTACACAGATACGCAGTATTTT. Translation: CASSSYTDTQYF.

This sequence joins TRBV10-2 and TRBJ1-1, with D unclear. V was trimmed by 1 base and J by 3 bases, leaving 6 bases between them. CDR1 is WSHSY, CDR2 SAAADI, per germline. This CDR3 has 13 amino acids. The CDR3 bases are TGCGCCAGCAGTGAGTACGGATACACTGAAGCTTTCTTT. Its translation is CASSEYGYTEAFF.

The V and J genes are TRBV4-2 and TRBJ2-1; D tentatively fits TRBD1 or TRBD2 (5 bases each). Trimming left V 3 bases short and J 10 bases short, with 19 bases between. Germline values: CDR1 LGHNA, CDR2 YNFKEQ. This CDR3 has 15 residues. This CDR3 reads CASSQDPGYGTEQFF. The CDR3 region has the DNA TGTGCCAGCAGCCAGGATCCTGGGTACGGGACCGAGCAGTTCTTC.